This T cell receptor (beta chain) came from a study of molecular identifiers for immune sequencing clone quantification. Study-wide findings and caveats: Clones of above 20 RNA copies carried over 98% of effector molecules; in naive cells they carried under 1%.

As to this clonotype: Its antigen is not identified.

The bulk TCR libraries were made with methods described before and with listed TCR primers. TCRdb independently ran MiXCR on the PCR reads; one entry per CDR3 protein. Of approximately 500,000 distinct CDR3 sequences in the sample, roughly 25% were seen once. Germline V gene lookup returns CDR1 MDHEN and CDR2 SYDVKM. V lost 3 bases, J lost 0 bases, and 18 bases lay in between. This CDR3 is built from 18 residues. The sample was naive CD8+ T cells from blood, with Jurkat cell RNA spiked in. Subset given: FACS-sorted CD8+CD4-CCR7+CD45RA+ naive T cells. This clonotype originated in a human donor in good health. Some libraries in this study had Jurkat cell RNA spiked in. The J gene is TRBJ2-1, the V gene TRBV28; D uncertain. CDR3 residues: CASSFGAVEDPSYNEQFF. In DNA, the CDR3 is TGTGCCAGCAGTTTTGGAGCAGTAGAAGACCCCTCCTACAATGAGCAGTTCTTC.